Below are 25 T cell receptor beta chains sequenced from a single sample in a study of T-cell reconstitution after alpha-beta-depleted transplantation in children. A TCRbeta library incorporating unique molecular identifiers was prepared. TCRdb re-analysed the PCR reads in MiXCR, keeping a single row per CDR3 protein. The data hold around 450,000 distinct CDR3 sequences, with 15% to 20% observed a single time. This material consisted of PBMCs, mostly from graft donor cells, taken 360 days after TCRalphabeta/CD19-depleted stem cell transplant. The receptor set was obtained from a boy younger than two who had a stem cell transplant for Wiskott-Aldrich syndrome, so the T cells may come from the graft donor.

The chain recombines TRBV11-2 with TRBJ2-7; D possibly corresponds to TRBD1 (6 bases). Germline assignment: CDR1 SGHAT and CDR2 FQNNGV. CDR3 length equals 16 residues. V was trimmed by 2 bases and J by 1 base, leaving 15 bases between them. Written as DNA, the CDR3 is TGTGCCAGCAGCTTATACCCGGGGACATTGTCCTACGAGCAGTACTTC. Its protein product is CASSLYPGTLSYEQYF.

V usage is TRBV12-3 or TRBV12-4 and J usage is TRBJ2-7; 7 positions agree with TRBD1. J was trimmed by 2 bases and V by 4 bases; bases with no gene match: 5. The CDR3 is 14 residues long. The CDR3 region has the DNA TGTGCCAGCAGTTGGAGCGGACAGGCCTACGAGCAGTACTTC. Its protein product is CASSWSGQAYEQYF.

The chain has TRBV4-3 and TRBJ2-7; D unclear. The CDR3 contains 15 residues. The germline gives CDR1 LGHNA, CDR2 YSLEER. V dropped 1 base and J dropped 3 bases, with 13 bases sitting between them. CDR3: CASSQGTAGFYEQYF. As DNA, the CDR3 is TGCGCCAGCAGCCAAGGAACGGCTGGATTCTACGAGCAGTACTTC.

The chain recombines TRBV29-1 with TRBJ2-7, with 8 positions matching TRBD1. V shed 4 bases, J shed 2 bases, and the junction held 1 base outside the gene matches. The germline CDR1 and CDR2 sequences are SQVTM and ANQGSEA. This CDR3 comprises 12 residues. CDR3 amino acids: CSVVQGAYEQYF. The CDR3 DNA reads TGCAGCGTTGTACAGGGGGCCTACGAGCAGTACTTC.

As DNA, the CDR3 is TGTGCCAGCAGCGTCATCTCGGGCGGGAAGACCCAGTACTTC. Translation: CASSVISGGKTQYF. The chain links TRBV7-2 to TRBJ2-5; the D gene is possibly TRBD2 (6 bases). Per the germline V gene, CDR1 is SGHTA and CDR2 is FQGNSA. The V end was cut by 5 bases, the J end by 6 bases, with 16 bases between. The CDR3 length is 14 residues. Variable domain in full (rest from reference TRBV7-2 and TRBJ2-5): GAGVSQSPSNKVTEKGKDVELRCDPISGHTALYWYRQSLGQGLEFLIYFQGNSAPDKSGLPSDRFSAERTGGSVSTLTIQRTQQEDSAVYLCASSVISGGKTQYFGPGTRLLVL.

In this sample, this clonotype turned up a few times. The chain joins TRBV5-1 to TRBJ1-2; TRBD1 matches at 9 bases. The CDR3 has 19 residues. Trimming took 4 bases from V and 4 from J; bases not matched to a gene: 20. The germline CDR1 and CDR2 sequences are SGHRS and YFSETQ. The chain's CDR3 is CASSRGTGISLWLGYGYTF. CDR3 DNA: TGCGCCAGCAGCCGAGGGACAGGGATTTCCCTATGGCTAGGCTATGGCTACACCTTC.

The CDR3 DNA sequence: TGCGCCAGCAGCTTGGGGGCCAAGGGAGATACGCAGTATTTT. Translation: CASSLGAKGDTQYF. The chain is built from TRBV5-1 and TRBJ2-3; no definite D call. The length of the CDR3 is 14 residues. V lost 0 bases to trimming and J lost 5 bases, with 10 bases between them. Germline V gives CDR1 SGHRS, CDR2 YFSETQ.

The chain couples TRBV7-2 to TRBJ2-7; D remains ambiguous. Germline V gene data show CDR1 as SGHTA and CDR2 as FQGNSA. The CDR3 is 13 amino acids. Trimming shortened V by 1 base and J by 5 bases, and 9 bases separated the two germline ends. The CDR3 loop is CASSLGLPDEQYF. For the CDR3, the DNA is TGTGCCAGCAGCTTAGGGCTTCCTGACGAGCAGTACTTC.

The chain is built from TRBV29-1 and TRBJ2-2; 8 nucleotides match TRBD1. CDR3 length equals 14 residues. From germline, CDR1 is SQVTM and CDR2 ANQGSEA. J gave up 1 base and V 4 bases, and 2 bases lay outside the gene matches. CDR3 residues: CSVVDRGNTGELFF. The CDR3 DNA reads TGCAGCGTTGTTGACAGGGGGAACACCGGGGAGCTGTTTTTT.

The V call is TRBV20-1, the J call TRBJ2-2; D is perhaps TRBD2 (5 bases). The V gene lost 5 bases and the J gene lost 6 bases, with 19 bases spanning the gap. Germline CDR1 is DFQATT and CDR2 is SNEGSKA (reference sequence). The CDR3 totals 15 residues. CDR3 protein: CSARGLRKIPGELFF. The DNA for the CDR3 is TGCAGTGCTCGAGGGTTGAGAAAGATCCCCGGGGAGCTGTTTTTT.

The V gene is TRBV7-8, the J gene TRBJ2-5; D uncertain. Looked up from germline, CDR1 is SGHVS and CDR2 is FQNEAQ. Trimming removed 5 bases at V and 5 bases at J, with 24 bases between. This CDR3 region has 17 residues. This CDR3 is CASSTTDRWDLEETQYF. In DNA, the CDR3 is TGTGCCAGCAGCACCACGGATCGCTGGGATTTAGAGGAGACCCAGTACTTC.

The J gene is TRBJ2-3, the V gene TRBV2; weak D call: TRBD2 (5 bases). CDR1 is SNHLY, CDR2 FYNNEI, per germline. The CDR3 sequence is 15 residues long. The germline V and J ends were trimmed by 3 bases and 4 bases, with 14 bases remaining between them. CDR3 protein: CASSEFAGVPDTQYF. The DNA for the CDR3 is TGTGCCAGCAGTGAGTTTGCCGGGGTCCCAGATACGCAGTATTTT.

This clonotype was detected only a few times. The chain employs TRBV12-3 or TRBV12-4 and TRBJ1-1; the match to TRBD1 covers 8 bases. There are 16 residues in the CDR3. The V gene end was trimmed by 5 bases and the J gene end by 6 bases; junction bases not matched to a gene: 14. Here the CDR3 reads CASSPRTGISPAEAFF. The DNA of the CDR3 is TGTGCCAGCAGTCCCCGGACAGGGATAAGCCCAGCTGAAGCTTTCTTT.

This rearrangement joins TRBV10-3 to TRBJ2-3, with 11 bases fitting TRBD1. Germline trimming cut 6 bases from V and 6 bases from J; bases unmatched to any gene: 5. Looked up from germline, CDR1 is ENHRY and CDR2 is SYGVKD. CDR3 length equals 14 residues. CDR3 sequence reads: CAIRKDRGPDTQYF. CDR3 bases: TGTGCCATCAGGAAGGACAGGGGGCCTGATACGCAGTATTTT.

The table lists this clonotype with a few counts. V usage is TRBV3-1 and J usage is TRBJ2-2, with TRBD2 matching over 7 bases. Losses at the gene ends were 1 base for V and 1 base for J; bases not matched to a gene: 6. Per the germline V gene, CDR1 is LGHDT and CDR2 is YNNKEL (reference sequence). This CDR3 is 17 amino acids long. This chain's CDR3 is CASSQVGRAKNTGELFF. DNA for the CDR3: TGTGCCAGCAGCCAAGTGGGGAGGGCTAAGAACACCGGGGAGCTGTTTTTT. Supplemented by reference TRBV3-1 and TRBJ2-2, the full variable domain reads DTAVSQTPKYLVTQMGNDKSIKCEQNLGHDTMYWYKQDSKKFLKIMFSYNNKELIINETVPNRFSPKSPDKAHLNLHINSLELGDSAVYFCASSQVGRAKNTGELFFGEGSRLTVL.

This chain joins TRBV19 and TRBJ2-1; 10 bases agree with TRBD1. This CDR3 comprises 14 residues. Per germline, CDR1 LNHDA and CDR2 SQIVND (reference sequence). Germline trimming cut 6 bases from V and 3 bases from J; bases unmatched to any gene: 2. DNA of the CDR3: TGTGCCAGTAGGACAGGGGGCTACTACAATGAGCAGTTCTTC. Amino acid sequence: CASRTGGYYNEQFF. The whole variable domain, remainder taken from reference TRBV19 and TRBJ2-1, is DGGITQSPKYLFRKEGQNVTLSCEQNLNHDAMYWYRQDPGQGLRLIYYSQIVNDFQKGDIAEGYSVSREKKESFPLTVTSAQKNPTAFYLCASRTGGYYNEQFFGPGTRLTVL.

This chain connects TRBV5-1 to TRBJ2-7, with 12 positions matching TRBD1. Unmatched junction bases numbered 4, after V lost 1 base and J lost 2 bases. Germline V lookup: CDR1 SGHRS, CDR2 YFSETQ. This CDR3 comprises 16 residues. CDR3 loop: CASSLWGDRGPYEQYF. CDR3 nucleotide sequence: TGCGCCAGCAGCTTGTGGGGGGACAGGGGGCCCTACGAGCAGTACTTC.

V usage is TRBV16 and J usage is TRBJ2-7; TRBD1 matches at 8 bases. The V segment lost 6 bases and the J segment 0 bases; nucleotides outside the gene matches: 7. The germline CDR1 and CDR2 sequences are KGHSY and FQNENV. This CDR3 spans 15 amino acids. CDR3 bases: TGTGCCAGCAGTCAGGGGGCGGCGGACTCCTACGAGCAGTACTTC. As protein: CASSQGAADSYEQYF.

The rearrangement joins TRBV6-2 or TRBV6-3 to TRBJ1-5; no reliable D call. Germline V gene data show CDR1 as MNHEY and CDR2 as SVGEGT. This CDR3 is 15 amino acids long. With 8 bases removed from V and 0 bases from J, the gap between germline ends came to 14 bases. This CDR3 is CASSASLYSNQPQHF. Written as DNA, the CDR3 is TGTGCCAGCTCGGCTAGCCTTTATAGCAATCAGCCCCAGCATTTT.

The V call is TRBV11-1, the J call TRBJ2-4; possibly TRBD1 for D (5 bases). The CDR3 totals 16 residues. The V end lost 5 bases, the J end lost 2 bases, and 16 bases lay between the germline ends. Germline CDR1 SGHAT, CDR2 FQDESV (reference sequence). The CDR3, as DNA: TGTGCCAGCAGCCGAACTTCAGGGCACCCCAAAAACATTCAGTACTTC. This translates into CASSRTSGHPKNIQYF.

V usage is TRBV20-1 and J usage is TRBJ2-7, with D perhaps matching TRBD2 (7 bases). The V end was cut by 2 bases, the J end by 5 bases, with 22 bases between. This CDR3 comprises 16 residues. Germline CDR1 DFQATT, CDR2 SNEGSKA (reference sequence). CDR3 sequence: CSARYQYGGPRNEQYF. DNA for the CDR3: TGCAGTGCTAGATACCAGTACGGGGGGCCGAGGAACGAGCAGTACTTC.

This clonotype was counted only a few times. The chain carries TRBV5-1 and TRBJ2-1; D remains ambiguous. Trimming cost V 1 base and J 2 bases, with 13 bases left between them. The CDR3 is 16 residues long. CDR1 and CDR2 from the germline V gene are SGHRS and YFSETQ. CDR3: CASSLKAPRPYNEQFF. CDR3 in DNA: TGCGCCAGCAGCTTGAAAGCCCCGAGACCCTACAATGAGCAGTTCTTC.

This clonotype has only a few counts. This chain links TRBV6-5 with TRBJ2-7; D is perhaps TRBD1 or TRBD2 (5 bases each). Germline V gene lookup returns CDR1 MNHEY and CDR2 SVGAGI. The CDR3 has 13 residues. The V and J ends lost 2 bases and 9 bases respectively, with 14 bases between them. In nucleotides, the CDR3 is TGTGCCAGCAGTTACATGGGGGTTACAGGGCAGTACTTC. Protein sequence: CASSYMGVTGQYF.

V and J are TRBV12-3 or TRBV12-4 and TRBJ2-3; 9 nucleotides line up with TRBD2. J gave up 4 bases and V 2 bases, and 4 bases lay outside the gene matches. This CDR3 is built from 15 residues. This CDR3 is CASSLIAGGSDTQYF. CDR3 sequence (DNA): TGTGCCAGCAGTTTAATTGCGGGAGGGTCAGATACGCAGTATTTT.

The gene calls are TRBV28 and TRBJ2-1; TRBD2 aligns across 10 bases. V shed 7 bases, J shed 0 bases, and the junction held 12 bases outside the gene matches. There are 18 residues in the CDR3. CDR1 and CDR2 from the germline V gene are MDHEN and SYDVKM. CDR3 in amino acids: CASTSLSGRAPSYNEQFF. DNA for the CDR3: TGTGCCAGCACCAGCTTGAGCGGGAGGGCCCCCTCCTACAATGAGCAGTTCTTC.